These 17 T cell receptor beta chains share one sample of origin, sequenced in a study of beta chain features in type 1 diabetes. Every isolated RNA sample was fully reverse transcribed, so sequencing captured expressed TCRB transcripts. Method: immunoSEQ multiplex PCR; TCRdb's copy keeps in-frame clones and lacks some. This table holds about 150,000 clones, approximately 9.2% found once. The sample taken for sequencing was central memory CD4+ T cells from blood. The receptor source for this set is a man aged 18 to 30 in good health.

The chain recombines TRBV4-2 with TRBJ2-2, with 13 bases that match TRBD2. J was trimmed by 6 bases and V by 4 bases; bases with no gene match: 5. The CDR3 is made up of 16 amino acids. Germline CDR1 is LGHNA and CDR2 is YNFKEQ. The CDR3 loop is CASSPTSGGAAGELFF. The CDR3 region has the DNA TGTGCCAGCAGCCCAACTAGCGGGGGGGCCGCCGGGGAGCTGTTTTTT.

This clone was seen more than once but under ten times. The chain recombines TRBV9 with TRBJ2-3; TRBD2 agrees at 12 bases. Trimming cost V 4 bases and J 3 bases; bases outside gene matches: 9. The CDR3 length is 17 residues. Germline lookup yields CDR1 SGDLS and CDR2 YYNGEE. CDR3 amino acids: CASSLTSGGTGTDTQYF. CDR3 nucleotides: TGTGCCAGCAGCCTTACTAGCGGGGGGACGGGGACAGATACGCAGTATTTT. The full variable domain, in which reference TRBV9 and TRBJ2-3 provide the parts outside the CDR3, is DSGVTQTPKHLITATGQRVTLRCSPRSGDLSVYWYQQSLDQGLQFLIQYYNGEERAKGNILERFSAQQFPDLHSELNLSSLELGDSALYFCASSLTSGGTGTDTQYFGPGTRLTVL.

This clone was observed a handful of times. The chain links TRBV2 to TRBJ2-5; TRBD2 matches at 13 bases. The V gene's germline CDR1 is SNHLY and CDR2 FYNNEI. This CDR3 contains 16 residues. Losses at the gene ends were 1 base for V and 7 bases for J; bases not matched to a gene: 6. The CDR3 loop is CASSEGQLAGGLTQYF. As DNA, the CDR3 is TGTGCCAGCAGTGAAGGCCAACTAGCGGGGGGGTTGACCCAGTACTTC.

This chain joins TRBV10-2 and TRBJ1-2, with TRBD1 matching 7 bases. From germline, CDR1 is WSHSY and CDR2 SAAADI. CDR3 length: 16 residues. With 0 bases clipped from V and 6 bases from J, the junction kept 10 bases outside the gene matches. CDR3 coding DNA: TGCGCCAGCAGTGAGTCGGGCTGGACAGGAAGAAATGGCTACACCTTC. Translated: CASSESGWTGRNGYTF.

The CDR3 sequence: CASSEGQFTDTQYF. CDR3 sequence (DNA): TGCGCCAGCAGCGAAGGACAGTTCACAGATACGCAGTATTTT. V is TRBV23-1 and J is TRBJ2-3; TRBD1 is a possible D gene (6 bases). Being an ORF, TRBV23-1 has a function that is uncertain. The CDR3 has 14 amino acids. V lost 6 bases to trimming and J lost 2 bases, with 12 bases between them.

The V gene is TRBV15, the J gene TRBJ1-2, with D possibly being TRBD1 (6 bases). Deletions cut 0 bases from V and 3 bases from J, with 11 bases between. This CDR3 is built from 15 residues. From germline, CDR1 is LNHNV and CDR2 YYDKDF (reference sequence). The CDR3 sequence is CATSREQGFYYGYTF. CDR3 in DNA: TGTGCCACCAGCAGAGAACAGGGTTTTTACTATGGCTACACCTTC.

The CDR3 reads CASSSQGSNEKLFF. The CDR3 coding sequence is TGTGCCAGCAGCTCGCAGGGGTCTAATGAAAAACTGTTTTTT. V and J are TRBV7-2 and TRBJ1-4, with TRBD1 as a possible D gene (6 bases). V was pared by 4 bases and J by 3 bases, with 9 bases between. Germline CDR1 and CDR2: SGHTA and FQGNSA. The CDR3 is made up of 14 amino acids.

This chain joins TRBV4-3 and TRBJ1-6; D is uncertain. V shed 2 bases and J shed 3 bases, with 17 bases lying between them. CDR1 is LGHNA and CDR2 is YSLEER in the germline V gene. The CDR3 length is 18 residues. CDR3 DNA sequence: TGCGCCAGCAGCCAATCTTCTAGAGCCTTCTTCTATAATTCACCCCTCCACTTT. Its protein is CASSQSSRAFFYNSPLHF.

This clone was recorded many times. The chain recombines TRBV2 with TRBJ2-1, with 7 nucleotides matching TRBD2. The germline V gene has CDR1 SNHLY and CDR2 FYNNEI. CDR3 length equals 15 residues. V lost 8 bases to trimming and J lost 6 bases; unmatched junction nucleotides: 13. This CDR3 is CASEAAGTTSNEQFF. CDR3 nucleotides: TGTGCCAGCGAAGCCGCCGGGACTACCTCCAATGAGCAGTTCTTC.

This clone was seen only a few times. As DNA, the CDR3 is TGTGCCAGCTCACCAGCTGGGACAGGGGAGTACGAGCAGTACTTC. Amino acids: CASSPAGTGEYEQYF. This rearrangement joins TRBV18 to TRBJ2-7; TRBD1 agrees at 10 bases. In germline, CDR1 is KGHSH, CDR2 LQKENI. The CDR3 sequence is 15 residues long. With 2 bases clipped from V and 4 bases from J, the junction kept 5 bases outside the gene matches.

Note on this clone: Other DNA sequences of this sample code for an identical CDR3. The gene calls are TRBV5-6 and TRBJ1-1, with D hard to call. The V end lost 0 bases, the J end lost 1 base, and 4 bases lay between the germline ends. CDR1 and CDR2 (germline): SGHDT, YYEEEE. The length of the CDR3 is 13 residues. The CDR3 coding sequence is TGTGCCAGCAGCTTGGGGAGGAACACTGAAGCTTTCTTT. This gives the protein CASSLGRNTEAFF.

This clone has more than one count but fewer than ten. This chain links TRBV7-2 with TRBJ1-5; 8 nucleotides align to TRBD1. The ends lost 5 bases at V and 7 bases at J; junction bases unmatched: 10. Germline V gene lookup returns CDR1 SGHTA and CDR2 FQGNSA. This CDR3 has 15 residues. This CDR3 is CASSLQGAGGQPQHF. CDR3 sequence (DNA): TGTGCCAGCAGCCTTCAGGGGGCAGGGGGCCAGCCCCAGCATTTT.

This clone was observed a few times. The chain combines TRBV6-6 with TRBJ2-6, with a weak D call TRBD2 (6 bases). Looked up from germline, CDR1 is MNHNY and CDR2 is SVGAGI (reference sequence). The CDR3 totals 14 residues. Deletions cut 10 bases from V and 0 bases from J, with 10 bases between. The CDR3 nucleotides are TGTGCCACCAACGGGGGCTCTGGGGCCAACGTCCTGACTTTC. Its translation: CATNGGSGANVLTF.

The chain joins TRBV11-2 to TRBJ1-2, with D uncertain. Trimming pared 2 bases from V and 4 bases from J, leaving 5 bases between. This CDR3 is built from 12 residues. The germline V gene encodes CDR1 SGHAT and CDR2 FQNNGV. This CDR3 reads CASSLSGYGYTF. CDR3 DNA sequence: TGTGCCAGCAGCTTAAGCGGCTATGGCTACACCTTC.

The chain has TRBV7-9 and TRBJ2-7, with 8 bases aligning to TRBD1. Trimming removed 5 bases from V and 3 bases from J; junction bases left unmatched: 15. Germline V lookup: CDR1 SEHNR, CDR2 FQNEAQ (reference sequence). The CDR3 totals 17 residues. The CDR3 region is CASSQDRGGLPFYEQYF. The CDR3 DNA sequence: TGTGCCAGCAGCCAAGACAGGGGCGGACTCCCCTTCTACGAGCAGTACTTC.

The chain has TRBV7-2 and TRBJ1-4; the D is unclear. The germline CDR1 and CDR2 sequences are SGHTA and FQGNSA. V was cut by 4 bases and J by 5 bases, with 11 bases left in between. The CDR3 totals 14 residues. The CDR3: CASSSGTRNEKLFF. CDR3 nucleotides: TGTGCCAGCAGCTCCGGTACTCGAAATGAAAAACTGTTTTTT.

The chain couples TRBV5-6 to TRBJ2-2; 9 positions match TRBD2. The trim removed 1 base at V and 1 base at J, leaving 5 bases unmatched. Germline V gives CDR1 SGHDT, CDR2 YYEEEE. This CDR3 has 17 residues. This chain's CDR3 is CASSLISGGLNTGELFF. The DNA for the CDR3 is TGTGCCAGCAGCTTGATCAGCGGGGGGCTGAACACCGGGGAGCTGTTTTTT.